Listed here are 22 T cell receptor beta chains from one sample, sequenced in a study of blood T cells in healthy people across ages. A second PCR, run for about 6 to 12 cycles, used a sample-barcoded 5' primer plus a J-beta primer mix. TCRdb recomputed calls from the 5' RACE reads with MiXCR, one row per CDR3 protein. The sample records about 1 million distinct CDR3 sequences, 20% to 25% being singletons. The same sample was also used in a study of T cells of mothers and their children.

Material: blood. The receptor source for this set is a girl aged 2 to 9 in good health.

The genes are TRBV12-3 or TRBV12-4 and TRBJ2-3, with D maybe TRBD2 (6 bases). The CDR3 spans 15 residues. Between the trimmed V and J ends, which lost 2 bases and 4 bases, there was a span of 13 bases. The CDR3 region is CASSLTGVRADTQYF. The CDR3 DNA is TGTGCCAGCAGTTTAACGGGGGTCAGAGCAGATACGCAGTATTTT.

Comment on this clonotype: At one end the junction does not follow the germline gene, possibly because of a read error. V is TRBV4-1 and J is TRBJ2-5; 10 bases match TRBD2. The J call is in doubt because the DNA end fits TRBJ2-7 better. This CDR3 region has 16 residues. CDR1 is MGHRA, CDR2 YSYEKL, per germline. The CDR3 DNA reads as TGCGCCAGCACCCAAACCCAGGCTAGCGGGAGCTACGAGCAGTACTTC. This codes for CASTQTQASGSYEQYF.

This clonotype came up a few times. A junction boundary mismatches the germline segment, possibly from a read error. This rearrangement joins TRBV29-1 to TRBJ2-6; tentatively, D is TRBD1 (5 bases). The CDR3 totals 16 residues. The germline V gene encodes CDR1 SQVTM and CDR2 ANQGSEA. The CDR3 is CSVGHSSTSGADVLTF. The CDR3 region has the DNA TGCAGCGTTGGGCACAGTTCGACCTCTGGGGCCGACGTCCTGACTTTC.

This clonotype has only a few counts. The chain couples TRBV4-3 to TRBJ2-7, with TRBD1 matching over 9 bases. Germline-derived CDR1 and CDR2 are LGHNA and YSLEER. This CDR3 has 15 residues. Trimming took 0 bases from V and 7 from J; bases not matched to a gene: 7. CDR3 nucleotides: TGCGCCAGCAGCCAAGACGGACAGGGGATTGGGGAGCAGTACTTC. Residues: CASSQDGQGIGEQYF.

This clonotype was seen a few times. The gene calls are TRBV2 and TRBJ1-3, with 7 bases matching TRBD1. V trimming: 8 bases; J trimming: 0 bases; junction bases outside the gene matches: 10. This CDR3 has 16 amino acids. The V gene's germline CDR1 is SNHLY and CDR2 FYNNEI. CDR3 protein: CASLGGTAISGNTIYF. In DNA, the CDR3 is TGTGCCAGCCTGGGGGGGACAGCCATCTCTGGAAACACCATATATTTT. Supplemented by reference TRBV2 and TRBJ1-3, the full variable domain reads EPEVTQTPSHQVTQMGQEVILRCVPISNHLYFYWYRQILGQKVEFLVSFYNNEISEKSEIFDDQFSVERPDGSNFTLKIRSTKLEDSAMYFCASLGGTAISGNTIYFGEGSWLTVV.

V and J are TRBV5-1 and TRBJ2-4, with D possibly called TRBD1 or TRBD2 (7 bases each). The CDR3 covers 17 residues. Trimming took 6 bases from V and 1 from J, leaving 20 bases between them. Germline CDR1 reads SGHRS; CDR2 reads YFSETQ. The CDR3 nucleotides are TGCGCCAGCACCGGGACAGTCCTCGGGGGGGCCAAAAACATTCAGTACTTC. Translated: CASTGTVLGGAKNIQYF.

The genes are TRBV5-1 and TRBJ1-2; 8 bases align to TRBD1. J lost 6 bases, V lost 4 bases, and 14 bases had no gene match. There are 16 residues in the CDR3. The germline CDR1 and CDR2 sequences are SGHRS and YFSETQ. Here the CDR3 reads CASSETQGALLNGYTF. The DNA for the CDR3 is TGCGCCAGCAGCGAGACCCAGGGGGCCTTATTGAATGGCTACACCTTC. The full variable domain, completed using reference TRBV5-1 and TRBJ1-2, is KAGVTQTPRYLIKTRGQQVTLSCSPISGHRSVSWYQQTPGQGLQFLFEYFSETQRNKGNFPGRFSGRQFSNSRSEMNVSTLELGDSALYLCASSETQGALLNGYTFGSGTRLTVV.

This chain uses TRBV20-1 with TRBJ1-5; TRBD1 might be the D (6 bases). The CDR3 length is 12 residues. Germline values: CDR1 DFQATT, CDR2 SNEGSKA (reference sequence). V was trimmed by 4 bases and J by 3 bases, leaving 7 bases between them. CDR3 nucleotides: TGCAGTGCTACAGGGGCCAATCAGCCCCAGCATTTT. It specifies CSATGANQPQHF.

This clonotype came up a few times. The V and J genes are TRBV7-3 and TRBJ1-1; TRBD1 agrees at 9 bases. The germline CDR1 and CDR2 sequences are SGHTA and FQGTGA. The CDR3 is 15 amino acids. Trimming removed 5 bases from V and 4 bases from J; junction bases left unmatched: 8. The DNA for the CDR3 is TGTGCCAGCAGCGCTACAGGGGGCGCCGGCACTGAAGCTTTCTTT. Protein: CASSATGGAGTEAFF.

This clonotype was observed a handful of times. The rearrangement links TRBV7-2 to TRBJ2-3; TRBD2 matches 9 bases. The CDR3 is made up of 14 amino acids. With V trimmed by 3 bases and J by 6 bases, 4 bases remained unmatched. Germline loops: CDR1 SGHTA, CDR2 FQGNSA. CDR3 sequence: CASSFLSGGDTQYF. CDR3 sequence (DNA): TGTGCCAGCAGCTTTTTAAGCGGGGGGGATACGCAGTATTTT.

The genes are TRBV15 and TRBJ2-3; D gene uncertain. The germline gives CDR1 LNHNV, CDR2 YYDKDF (reference sequence). Trimming removed 4 bases at V and 4 bases at J, with 15 bases between. The CDR3 loop spans 15 amino acids. The CDR3 here is CATSTHPGASDTQYF. Written as DNA, the CDR3 is TGTGCCACCAGCACGCATCCTGGTGCATCAGATACGCAGTATTTT.

The rearrangement links TRBV10-2 to TRBJ2-3; maybe TRBD2 (6 bases). The ends were cut back, 8 bases at V and 5 bases at J, with 17 bases in the middle. This CDR3 is 14 amino acids long. Germline V gene sequence: CDR1 WSHSY, CDR2 SAAADI. As DNA, the CDR3 is TGCGCCAGCGAGACCGGGAGCCTGGGAGATACGCAGTATTTT. Protein: CASETGSLGDTQYF.

This clonotype was counted between two and nine times. This chain links TRBV10-3 with TRBJ2-5; possible D gene TRBD2, 5 bases. This CDR3 has 14 residues. The germline CDR1 and CDR2 sequences are ENHRY and SYGVKD. Trimming left V 10 bases short and J 4 bases short, with 19 bases between. This CDR3 reads CATLNTNGGETQYF. CDR3 coding DNA: TGTGCCACCCTAAACACAAACGGAGGAGAGACCCAGTACTTC.

The V gene is TRBV12-3 or TRBV12-4, the J gene TRBJ2-1; 7 bases line up with TRBD1. Matching the DNA end better, TRBJ2-5 makes the J call doubtful. The CDR3 has 17 residues. CDR3 nucleotide sequence: TGTGCCAGCAGTTTGTGGTTCGGAAAGGGGGCCGGGGAGACCCAGTACTTC. Translating gives CASSLWFGKGAGETQYF.

The rearrangement uses TRBV3-1 and TRBJ2-3; the D gene is possibly TRBD1 (6 bases). The CDR3 contains 13 residues. Germline-derived CDR1 and CDR2 are LGHDT and YNNKEL (reference sequence). The V gene lost 0 bases and the J gene lost 8 bases, with 9 bases spanning the gap. The CDR3 coding sequence is TGTGCCAGCAGCCAAGATATCAGGGGTACGCAGTATTTT. It yields the protein CASSQDIRGTQYF.

The chain employs TRBV6-1 and TRBJ1-2; no clear D gene. The CDR3 length is 14 residues. Germline lookup yields CDR1 MNHNS and CDR2 SASEGT. Trimming removed 6 bases from V and 1 base from J, with 12 bases in between. DNA for the CDR3: TGTGCCAGCAGAACGCCTGGTAGTAACTATGGCTACACCTTC. Translation gives CASRTPGSNYGYTF.

A word on this clonotype: An end of the junction differs from the germline gene, which may be a read error. The genes are TRBV20-1 and TRBJ2-7; 9 bases are shared with TRBD1. Germline CDR1 reads DFQATT; CDR2 reads SNEGSKA (reference sequence). The CDR3 contains 13 residues. The CDR3 loop reads CSAGGQGSYEQCF. Here the CDR3 DNA reads TGCAGTGCTGGGGGACAGGGCTCCTACGAGCAGTGCTTC.

There are a few counts of this clonotype. At one end, the junction sequence differs from germline, possibly due to a read error. The chain uses TRBV2 and TRBJ2-3; tentative D call: TRBD2 (5 bases). The CDR3 totals 17 residues. Germline V CDR1 and CDR2: SNHLY, FYNNEI. CDR3 protein: CASSERSGGASTNTQYF. The CDR3 DNA sequence: TGTGCCAGCAGTGAAAGGAGCGGCGGTGCTAGCACAAATACGCAGTATTTT.

This clonotype was counted only a few times. Here the CDR3 DNA reads TGCAGTGCTAGAAGGTTAGCAGGCTTGGCAGATACGCAGTATTTT. This translates into CSARRLAGLADTQYF. This chain joins TRBV20-1 and TRBJ2-3, with no clear D. This CDR3 contains 15 residues. CDR1 is DFQATT and CDR2 is SNEGSKA in the germline V gene (reference sequence). Trimming shortened V by 2 bases and J by 4 bases, and 16 bases separated the two germline ends.

CDR3 nucleotide sequence: TGCGCCAGCAGCTTGGCCGGGACTAGCGGAGACCTAGCCAAAAACATTCAGTACTTC. It translates to CASSLAGTSGDLAKNIQYF. The chain is built from TRBV5-1 and TRBJ2-4, with 11 bases matching TRBD2. The ends lost 0 bases at V and 0 bases at J; junction bases unmatched: 8. The CDR3 extends over 19 amino acids. Per the germline V gene, CDR1 is SGHRS and CDR2 is YFSETQ. Full variable domain (remainder filled in from reference TRBV5-1 and TRBJ2-4): KAGVTQTPRYLIKTRGQQVTLSCSPISGHRSVSWYQQTPGQGLQFLFEYFSETQRNKGNFPGRFSGRQFSNSRSEMNVSTLELGDSALYLCASSLAGTSGDLAKNIQYFGAGTRLSVL.

The chain joins TRBV2 to TRBJ2-5; D gene ambiguous. This CDR3 comprises 13 residues. The V gene's germline CDR1 is SNHLY and CDR2 FYNNEI. V was pared by 6 bases and J by 3 bases, with 11 bases between. Here the CDR3 reads CASSPDVEETQYF. The CDR3 bases are TGTGCCAGCAGCCCAGACGTAGAAGAGACCCAGTACTTC.

This clonotype was seen at least ten times. This chain links TRBV4-1 with TRBJ1-4, with D unresolved. V was trimmed by 4 bases and J by 5 bases, leaving 8 bases between them. The germline gives CDR1 MGHRA, CDR2 YSYEKL. The CDR3 is made up of 13 amino acids. DNA of the CDR3: TGCGCCAGCAGCCTTGGGTCGAATGAAAAACTGTTTTTT. Its protein product is CASSLGSNEKLFF.